This T cell receptor beta chain was recovered during a study of blood T cell repertoires in COVID-19. About the research overall: The study drew acute and convalescent COVID-19 samples from the United States, Italy and Spain. PBMCs, B-cell-depleted T cells, or T cells were the source of the cDNA or gDNA that made up the material.

As originally analysed: Amplification with reference gene primers provided the estimates of nucleated cell counts. Assay: immunoSEQ multiplex PCR; the TCRdb copy retains only in-frame clones and omits some. V, J and clone size derive from that table, while D and trimming were established from the DNA sequence. This table has 110,000 to 150,000 clones, 84% appearing once. Input material: peripheral blood. The sequence derives from a human donor in a cohort sampled during active COVID-19.

For the CDR3, the DNA is TGTGCCAGCAATTTACGCCGGGACTCCAGCAATCAGCCCCAGCATTTT. Encoded protein: CASNLRRDSSNQPQHF. The V call is TRBV6-6, the J call TRBJ1-5; tentative D call: TRBD1 (5 bases). The CDR3 loop spans 16 amino acids. Deletions cut 7 bases from V and 1 base from J, with 17 bases between. Germline values: CDR1 MNHNY, CDR2 SVGAGI (reference sequence).